This paragraph reports one T cell receptor beta chain. This clonotype has more than one count but fewer than ten. Its antigen remains unidentified. Per-base qualities were not stored, and no clone one base away is much larger. The sample belongs to a study of response to subunit inactivated influenza vaccine (dated by TCRdb to between 2018 and 2020). For the study in its entirety: The study used deep quantitative T cell receptor repertoire profiling to track responses to a trivalent subunit inactivated influenza vaccine. Study-level results and caveats: According to the authors, only a limited number of new T cells may be recruited by each seasonal influenza vaccination.

The germline V gene (reference sequence) provides CDR1 PRHDT and CDR2 FYEKMQ. For this chain, trimming is 2 bases at the V end and 7 bases at the J end, and the number of junction bases without a gene match is 8. Taken from cysteine to phenylalanine, the CDR3 has 15 residues. Only the CDR3 portion is preserved as DNA: 45 bases, with reading frame beginning at the first base. The library was produced with RT-PCR. Sequencing was carried out with an Illumina HiSeq 2500. TCRdb reran the public reads through fastp at Q25 and MiXCR, keeping productive beta chains. Rows are unified per CDR3 protein, each entry keeping the most common DNA and genes. This sample lists hundreds of thousands of distinct CDR3 sequences; roughly 12% were detected once. Together, the top ten hold roughly a tenth of the sample.

The clonotype originates from a middle-aged man who received an inactivated influenza vaccine. Donor details come from another sample of the same person, matched by shared clones. Recombination linked TRBV13 to TRBJ2-1; TRBD2 agrees with 7 junctional bases. Sequencing was performed on PBMCs from blood, taken on the day of vaccination. In nucleotides, the sequence is TGTGCCAGCAGCTTAAGTCTAGCGGTCCTTAATGAGCAGTTCTTC. Translated, this gives CASSLSLAVLNEQFF.